Below are 14 T cell receptor beta chains sequenced from a single sample in a study of T cell repertoires in cytomegalovirus infection. MiXCR, run by TCRdb on the reads, gives a single entry per CDR3 protein. The sample yields about 260,000 distinct CDR3 sequences, roughly 13% seen once. The sample was PBMCs. Receptors originate from a human donor in good health (CMV status not recorded). Some clones in this sample may be carry-over from other donors' samples.

This clonotype was detected a few times. CDR3 in amino acids: CASDSTDTQYF. In DNA form, the CDR3 reads TGTGCCAGTGATAGCACAGATACGCAGTATTTT. The rearrangement joins TRBV2 to TRBJ2-3; D not resolved. The CDR3 has 11 amino acids. V lost 9 bases, J lost 0 bases, and 4 bases lay in between. Germline V gives CDR1 SNHLY, CDR2 FYNNEI.

This chain joins TRBV15 and TRBJ2-2; 7 positions match TRBD2. Germline V gives CDR1 LNHNV, CDR2 YYDKDF (reference sequence). J lost 5 bases, V lost 2 bases, and 8 bases had no gene match. The CDR3 length is 16 residues. CDR3 bases: TGTGCCACCAGCAGAAGAACGGGAGGCGGAACCGGGGAGCTGTTTTTT. Translating gives CATSRRTGGGTGELFF.

This clonotype was observed a few times. The chain uses TRBV20-1 and TRBJ2-5, with D maybe TRBD2 (6 bases). The CDR3 runs to 16 residues. Germline V gene lookup returns CDR1 DFQATT and CDR2 SNEGSKA (reference sequence). Trimming removed 0 bases from V and 3 bases from J, with 17 bases in between. CDR3 in amino acids: CSARDWDWEQKETQYF. The DNA of the CDR3 is TGCAGTGCTAGAGATTGGGACTGGGAACAAAAAGAGACCCAGTACTTC.

V usage is TRBV2 and J usage is TRBJ2-2; TRBD2 matches at 7 bases. The CDR3 is 12 residues long. V gave up 6 bases and J gave up 5 bases; unmatched junction bases: 0. The germline CDR1 and CDR2 sequences are SNHLY and FYNNEI. The CDR3 sequence: CASSGRTGELFF. The CDR3 DNA sequence: TGTGCCAGCAGCGGGAGGACCGGGGAGCTGTTTTTT.

J is TRBJ1-1 and V is TRBV6-1, with a possible D match to TRBD1 (5 bases). The length of the CDR3 is 12 residues. The ends were cut back, 9 bases at V and 1 base at J, with 9 bases in the middle. CDR1 is MNHNS, CDR2 SASEGT, per germline. DNA for the CDR3: TGTGCCAGTCAGGGATGGAACACTGAAGCTTTCTTT. The encoded protein is CASQGWNTEAFF.

This clonotype was observed many times. The rearrangement joins TRBV7-9 to TRBJ2-1, with D possibly matching TRBD2 (6 bases). The CDR3 runs 13 residues. V was clipped by 7 bases and J by 9 bases, with 16 bases between them. CDR1 is SEHNR and CDR2 is FQNEAQ in the germline V gene (reference sequence). CDR3 nucleotides: TGTGCCAGCACCAAGGAGGGCCGGGGTGAGCAGTTCTTC. Translation gives CASTKEGRGEQFF.

This clonotype has at least ten counts. V usage is TRBV7-6 and J usage is TRBJ2-7; TRBD2 might be the D (6 bases). The germline gives CDR1 SGHVS, CDR2 FNYEAQ. This CDR3 region has 15 residues. V dropped 5 bases and J dropped 4 bases, with 18 bases sitting between them. CDR3 sequence: CASSRNRDSFYEQYF. The DNA of the CDR3 is TGTGCCAGCAGCCGGAATCGGGACTCCTTTTACGAGCAGTACTTC. The full variable domain, in which reference TRBV7-6 and TRBJ2-7 provide the parts outside the CDR3, is GAGVSQSPRYKVTKRGQDVALRCDPISGHVSLYWYRQALGQGPEFLTYFNYEAQQDKSGLPNDRFSAERPEGSISTLTIQRTEQRDSAMYRCASSRNRDSFYEQYFGPGTRLTVT.

This clonotype was found many times. The gene calls are TRBV4-1 and TRBJ2-6, with D unclear. Trimming left V 0 bases short and J 2 bases short, with 20 bases between. The V gene's germline CDR1 is MGHRA and CDR2 YSYEKL. This CDR3 comprises 20 residues. Here the CDR3 reads CASSQDVGSQNNPGANVLTF. The CDR3 DNA is TGCGCCAGCAGCCAAGATGTGGGTAGCCAAAATAACCCTGGGGCCAACGTCCTGACTTTC.

This clonotype has more than one count but fewer than ten. The V gene is TRBV3-1, the J gene TRBJ2-2; 8 bases line up with TRBD2. Germline CDR1 LGHDT, CDR2 YNNKEL (reference sequence). The CDR3 is 18 amino acids. Trimming removed 1 base from V and 4 bases from J; junction bases left unmatched: 11. CDR3 in amino acids: CASSQVPLRGVGTGELFF. CDR3 DNA: TGTGCCAGCAGCCAAGTCCCTCTGCGGGGGGTTGGCACCGGGGAGCTGTTTTTT. The full variable domain, in which reference TRBV3-1 and TRBJ2-2 provide the parts outside the CDR3, is DTAVSQTPKYLVTQMGNDKSIKCEQNLGHDTMYWYKQDSKKFLKIMFSYNNKELIINETVPNRFSPKSPDKAHLNLHINSLELGDSAVYFCASSQVPLRGVGTGELFFGEGSRLTVL.

This clonotype came up many times. This chain uses TRBV7-2 with TRBJ2-3; 10 nucleotides line up with TRBD2. The CDR3 length is 17 residues. Losses at the gene ends were 1 base for V and 4 bases for J; bases not matched to a gene: 8. Per germline, CDR1 SGHTA and CDR2 FQGNSA. CDR3 sequence: CASSLVASGRAPDTQYF. Written as DNA, the CDR3 is TGTGCCAGCAGCTTAGTGGCTAGCGGGAGAGCGCCAGATACGCAGTATTTT.

The J gene is TRBJ1-2, the V gene TRBV20-1; weak D call: TRBD1 (6 bases). The germline V and J ends were trimmed by 3 bases and 8 bases, with 13 bases remaining between them. The CDR3 totals 12 residues. Germline V gene lookup returns CDR1 DFQATT and CDR2 SNEGSKA (reference sequence). The CDR3 protein is CSASHLTGGYTF. Written as DNA, the CDR3 is TGCAGTGCTAGTCATCTCACAGGGGGCTACACCTTC.

The CDR3: CASSYSLAGGVYNEQFF. The CDR3 DNA reads TGTGCCAGCAGTTACTCTCTAGCGGGTGGGGTTTACAATGAGCAGTTCTTC. The chain joins TRBV6-2 or TRBV6-3 to TRBJ2-1; 8 bases align to TRBD2. The V and J ends lost 0 bases and 4 bases, in that order; junction bases with no gene match: 8. The CDR3 runs 17 residues. Germline V lookup: CDR1 MNHEY, CDR2 SVGEGT.

This clonotype has just a few counts. The CDR3 here is CASGTGYEQYF. CDR3 bases: TGTGCTAGTGGTACCGGCTACGAGCAGTACTTC. The rearrangement uses TRBV12-5 and TRBJ2-7; D unclear. The CDR3 is 11 residues long. V lost 5 bases to trimming and J lost 3 bases, with 5 bases between them. CDR1 LGHNT and CDR2 FRNRAP come from the germline V gene.

This chain joins TRBV10-3 and TRBJ2-5; weak D call: TRBD2 (5 bases). Germline values: CDR1 ENHRY, CDR2 SYGVKD. Between the trimmed V and J ends, which lost 4 bases and 0 bases, there was a span of 15 bases. CDR3 length equals 16 residues. As DNA, the CDR3 is TGTGCCATCAGTGGGACCCTTAAGCGGAACCAAGAGACCCAGTACTTC. It translates to CAISGTLKRNQETQYF.